These 23 T cell receptor beta chains share one sample of origin, sequenced in a study of T cells in Graves' hyperthyroidism and ophthalmopathy. TCR beta CDR3 regions were amplified from RNA transcripts. The HTBI primer set was used in a first-round RT-PCR of the TCR CDR3. TCRdb called the multiplex PCR reads again in MiXCR, with one record for every CDR3 protein. The data show about 740,000 distinct CDR3 sequences, approximately 15% seen once. Sequencing was performed on blood. These receptor sequences come from a woman aged 18-29 years with Graves' hyperthyroidism.

This clonotype was seen many times. The chain links TRBV4-2 to TRBJ1-1; D is unresolved. Germline V gene sequence: CDR1 LGHNA, CDR2 YNFKEQ. V lost 6 bases, J lost 6 bases, and 11 bases lay in between. The CDR3 is made up of 12 amino acids. CDR3 in DNA: TGTGCCAGCAGTGACGTATACGCTGAAGCTTTCTTT. Amino acids: CASSDVYAEAFF.

Notes on this clonotype: One base away lies a much larger clone, so this may be a sequencing read error. V gene TRBV6-1 combines with J gene TRBJ1-6; D is undetermined. The germline V gene has CDR1 MNHNS and CDR2 SASEGT. CDR3 size: 13 residues. Trimming removed 11 bases from V and 9 bases from J, with 17 bases in between. The CDR3 sequence is CACKKEVGSPLHF. CDR3 sequence (DNA): TGTGCCTGCAAGAAGGAAGTGGGTTCACCCCTCCACTTT.

This chain uses TRBV29-1 with TRBJ2-5; 7 bases map to TRBD1. The CDR3 sequence is 14 residues long. Germline-derived CDR1 and CDR2 are SQVTM and ANQGSEA. Trimming at V came to 7 bases and at J to 0 bases, leaving 8 bases not matched to a gene. CDR3 sequence reads: CSAADRWYQETQYF. For the CDR3, the DNA is TGCAGCGCCGCGGACAGGTGGTACCAAGAGACCCAGTACTTC.

This clonotype has ten or more counts. The chain is built from TRBV20-1 and TRBJ2-7; D might be TRBD2 (6 bases). With 3 bases removed from V and 7 bases from J, the gap between germline ends came to 13 bases. The CDR3 loop spans 12 amino acids. CDR1 is DFQATT and CDR2 is SNEGSKA in the germline V gene (reference sequence). In DNA, the CDR3 is TGCAGTGCTAGTGGCAGGCGGGAAGAGCAGTACTTC. Protein sequence: CSASGRREEQYF.

This clonotype was picked up many times. The chain has TRBV11-2 and TRBJ2-5; D is possibly TRBD1 or TRBD2 (5 bases each). From germline, CDR1 is SGHAT and CDR2 FQNNGV. There are 14 residues in the CDR3. Trimming pared 4 bases from V and 10 bases from J, leaving 19 bases between. CDR3 residues: CASSSFTGTYDQYF. CDR3 nucleotides: TGTGCCAGCAGCTCCTTCACCGGGACCTATGACCAGTACTTC.

In this sample, this clonotype turned up a few times. This chain joins TRBV6-2 or TRBV6-3 and TRBJ2-3; 12 bases agree with TRBD2. This CDR3 has 19 amino acids. Germline V gene sequence: CDR1 MNHEY, CDR2 SVGEGT. V lost 0 bases to trimming and J lost 3 bases; unmatched junction nucleotides: 10. The CDR3 coding sequence is TGTGCCAGCAGTTACTCGATCGGTAGAACTAGCGGGAGGACAGATACGCAGTATTTT. Protein: CASSYSIGRTSGRTDTQYF.

The chain links TRBV29-1 to TRBJ2-5, with 13 bases lining up with TRBD2. Looked up from germline, CDR1 is SQVTM and CDR2 is ANQGSEA. Unmatched junction bases numbered 11, after V lost 6 bases and J lost 13 bases. The CDR3 consists of 13 residues. As DNA, the CDR3 is TGCAGCGTAACCGGACTAGCGGGAGATCGTCGGTACTTC. Its protein product is CSVTGLAGDRRYF.

This clonotype was picked up many times. The chain joins TRBV2 to TRBJ2-3; 10 positions agree with TRBD2. Germline lookup yields CDR1 SNHLY and CDR2 FYNNEI. Unmatched junction bases numbered 8, after V lost 8 bases and J lost 6 bases. The CDR3 sequence is 14 residues long. CDR3 in DNA: TGTGCCAGCGGAAGCGGGAGGGCCGCGGATACGCAGTATTTT. It yields the protein CASGSGRAADTQYF.

This clonotype was seen repeatedly, ten times or more. V gene TRBV12-3 or TRBV12-4 combines with J gene TRBJ1-3; no definite D call. V was shortened by 3 bases and J by 4 bases, with 7 bases between the two germline ends. The CDR3 contains 13 residues. The CDR3 reads CASSFPGGNTIYF. Written as DNA, the CDR3 is TGTGCCAGCAGTTTCCCGGGCGGAAACACCATATATTTT.

This clonotype was counted a few times. The V and J genes are TRBV6-2 or TRBV6-3 and TRBJ1-5; no firm D call. The ends were cut back, 4 bases at V and 6 bases at J, with 13 bases in the middle. The CDR3 is 14 amino acids. Germline-derived CDR1 and CDR2 are MNHEY and SVGEGT. The CDR3 is CASSSVPLSQPQHF. CDR3 sequence (DNA): TGTGCCAGCAGTTCCGTCCCTTTAAGTCAGCCCCAGCATTTT.

This clonotype was detected ten times or more. One end of the junction fails to match germline, which may point to a read error. This rearrangement joins TRBV30 to TRBJ1-5; D not certain. CDR3 length equals 13 residues. Germline V gene data show CDR1 as GTSNPN and CDR2 as SVGIG (reference sequence). In nucleotides, the CDR3 is TGTGCCTGGGATAAGGGTAGCTATCAGCCCCAGCATTTT. Protein: CAWDKGSYQPQHF.

This clonotype was detected only a few times. This chain connects TRBV24-1 to TRBJ2-1, with 10 bases matching TRBD1. Germline-derived CDR1 and CDR2 are KGHDR and SFDVKD. The CDR3 sequence is 16 residues long. The trim removed 4 bases at V and 5 bases at J, leaving 7 bases unmatched. The CDR3 nucleotides are TGTGCCACCAGTGACCCAGGACAGGGGGATAACAATGAGCAGTTCTTC. This gives the protein CATSDPGQGDNNEQFF.

This clonotype was recorded many times. The J gene is TRBJ1-5, the V gene TRBV4-1; D remains ambiguous. Between the trimmed V and J ends, which lost 0 bases and 4 bases, there was a span of 1 base. There are 12 residues in the CDR3. Germline lookup yields CDR1 MGHRA and CDR2 YSYEKL. The CDR3 DNA follows: TGCGCCAGCAGCCAAGATAATCAGCCCCAGCATTTT. Its protein product is CASSQDNQPQHF.

This clonotype was picked up many times. The chain carries TRBV3-1 and TRBJ2-3, with 11 bases aligning to TRBD2. V was pared by 3 bases and J by 6 bases, with 8 bases of the junction left unmatched. Germline V gives CDR1 LGHDT, CDR2 YNNKEL (reference sequence). CDR3 size: 16 residues. The CDR3 DNA reads TGTGCCAGCAGCCAGTACTCTAGCGGGGGGTTTGATACGCAGTATTTT. Encoded protein: CASSQYSSGGFDTQYF.

CDR3 coding DNA: TGTGCCAGCAGCGTAGGGCACCATCAGCCCCAGCATTTT. Translated: CASSVGHHQPQHF. The gene calls are TRBV9 and TRBJ1-5; D is unclear. Germline V gene data show CDR1 as SGDLS and CDR2 as YYNGEE. The CDR3 spans 13 residues. Trimming shortened V by 0 bases and J by 5 bases, and 6 bases separated the two germline ends.

This clonotype has ten or more counts. Written as DNA, the CDR3 is TGCAGTGCTAGAGACCGCCGTGGTGGCAACAATGAGCAGTTCTTC. Translating it yields CSARDRRGGNNEQFF. V and J are TRBV20-1 and TRBJ2-1; no reliable D call. Germline-derived CDR1 and CDR2 are DFQATT and SNEGSKA (reference sequence). Trimming left V 0 bases short and J 5 bases short, with 14 bases between. This CDR3 comprises 15 residues.

The V gene is TRBV19, the J gene TRBJ2-1; the D gene is possibly TRBD2 (5 bases). Germline loops: CDR1 LNHDA, CDR2 SQIVND (reference sequence). CDR3 length: 14 residues. The CDR3 DNA follows: TGTGTCTCGGGCGGGCCTACAGATATCAATGAGCAGTTCTTC. This encodes CVSGGPTDINEQFF. Full variable domain (remainder filled in from reference TRBV19 and TRBJ2-1): DGGITQSPKYLFRKEGQNVTLSCEQNLNHDAMYWYRQDPGQGLRLIYYSQIVNDFQKGDIAEGYSVSREKKESFPLTVTSAQKNPTAFYLCVSGGPTDINEQFFGPGTRLTVL.

This clonotype was detected ten times or more. The V gene is TRBV28, the J gene TRBJ2-2; unclear D gene. The CDR3 has 13 amino acids. V gave up 4 bases and J gave up 4 bases, with 7 bases separating them. CDR1 MDHEN and CDR2 SYDVKM come from the germline V gene. CDR3 in DNA: TGTGCCAGCAGTTGGGGTAGCACCGGGGAGCTGTTTTTT. Its translation: CASSWGSTGELFF.

This clonotype was seen a few times. The chain combines TRBV25-1 with TRBJ2-7; 7 bases are a match to TRBD2. Trimming took 6 bases from V and 3 from J; bases not matched to a gene: 8. Looked up from germline, CDR1 is MGHDK and CDR2 is SYGVNS. CDR3 size: 14 residues. The CDR3 DNA reads as TGTGCCAGCAGCCCAATAGGGAGGGGCTACGAGCAGTACTTC. This gives the protein CASSPIGRGYEQYF.

This chain joins TRBV29-1 and TRBJ2-1, with 7 nucleotides matching TRBD1. Germline-derived CDR1 and CDR2 are SQVTM and ANQGSEA. The CDR3 runs to 15 residues. V was clipped by 3 bases and J by 4 bases; unmatched bases: 9. The CDR3: CSVDSPRGRYNEQFF. The CDR3, as DNA: TGCAGCGTTGATTCCCCCAGGGGGAGATACAATGAGCAGTTCTTC.

The table lists this clonotype with many counts. One junction end does not reproduce the germline sequence, and a read error may be involved. The genes are TRBV7-9 and TRBJ1-5, with 7 positions matching TRBD1. The CDR3 sequence is 14 residues long. The V gene's germline CDR1 is SEHNR and CDR2 FQNEAQ (reference sequence). The CDR3 DNA reads as TGTGCCAGCAGTTTAGACAGGGGCAATCAGCCCCAGCATTTT. Residues: CASSLDRGNQPQHF.

A remark on this clonotype: A junction boundary mismatches the germline segment, possibly from a read error. This sequence joins TRBV13 and TRBJ2-2; D ambiguous. Per the germline V gene, CDR1 is PRHDT and CDR2 is FYEKMQ (reference sequence). This CDR3 contains 15 residues. CDR3 sequence (DNA): TGTGCCAGCAACTTAGGGATACGCAACACCGGGGAGCTGTTTTTT. Translating gives CASNLGIRNTGELFF.

This sequence joins TRBV9 and TRBJ1-1, with 8 bases identical to TRBD1. The CDR3 is 16 residues long. From germline, CDR1 is SGDLS and CDR2 YYNGEE. V gave up 5 bases and J gave up 5 bases; unmatched junction bases: 14. The CDR3, as DNA: TGTGCCAGCAGACCCCAGGGGGCATTTGGAACAACTGAAGCTTTCTTT. It yields the protein CASRPQGAFGTTEAFF.